The source of this T cell receptor (beta chain) is a study of cytomegalovirus exposure and HLA in healthy donors. The study ran its PCR with 60 Vbeta and 13 Jbeta primers. Method: immunoSEQ multiplex PCR; TCRdb's copy keeps in-frame clones and lacks some. The table includes around 210,000 clones, about 77% detected once. A few counts support this clone. This TCR was sampled from a boy between 5 and 17 years old in good health and CMV-seronegative. Sequenced: PBMCs.

The CDR3 sequence is CASSDRGMNTEAFF. CDR3 DNA sequence: TGTGCCAGCAGTGACAGGGGAATGAACACTGAAGCTTTCTTT. The rearrangement links TRBV6-6 to TRBJ1-1; TRBD1 matches at 8 bases. This CDR3 contains 14 residues. Trimming at V came to 5 bases and at J to 0 bases, leaving 2 bases not matched to a gene. Germline CDR1 is MNHNY and CDR2 is SVGAGI (reference sequence).